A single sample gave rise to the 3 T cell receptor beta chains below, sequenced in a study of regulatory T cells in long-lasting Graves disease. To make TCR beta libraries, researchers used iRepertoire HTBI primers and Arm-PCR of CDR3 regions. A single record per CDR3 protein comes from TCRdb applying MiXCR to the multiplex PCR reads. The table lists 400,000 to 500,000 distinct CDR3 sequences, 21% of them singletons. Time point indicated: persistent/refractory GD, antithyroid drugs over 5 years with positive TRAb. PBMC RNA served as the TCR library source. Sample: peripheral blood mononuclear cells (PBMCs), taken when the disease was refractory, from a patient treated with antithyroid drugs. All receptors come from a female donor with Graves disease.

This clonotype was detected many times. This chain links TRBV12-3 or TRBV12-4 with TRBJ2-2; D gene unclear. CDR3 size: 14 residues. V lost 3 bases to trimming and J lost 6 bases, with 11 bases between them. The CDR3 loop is CASSFRWKAGELFF. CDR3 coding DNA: TGTGCCAGCAGTTTCAGGTGGAAAGCCGGGGAGCTGTTTTTT.

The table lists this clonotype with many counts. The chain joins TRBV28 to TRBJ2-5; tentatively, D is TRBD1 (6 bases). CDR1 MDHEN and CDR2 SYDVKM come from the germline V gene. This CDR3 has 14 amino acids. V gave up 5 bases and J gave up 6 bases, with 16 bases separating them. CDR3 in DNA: TGTGCCAGCAGTGACGGACAGATTGGAAAGACCCAGTACTTC. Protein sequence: CASSDGQIGKTQYF.

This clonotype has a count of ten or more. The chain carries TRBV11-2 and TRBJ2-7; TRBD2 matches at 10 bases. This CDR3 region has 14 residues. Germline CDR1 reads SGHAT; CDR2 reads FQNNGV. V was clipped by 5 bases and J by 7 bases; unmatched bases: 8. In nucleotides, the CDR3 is TGTGCCAGCAGCCCCCTCAGCGGGAGGGGTGAGCAGTACTTC. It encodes CASSPLSGRGEQYF.